The 29 T cell receptor beta chains given below trace back to one sample, sequenced in a study of chemoradiotherapy in HPV16-positive cancers. TCRdb keeps only in-frame clones here, not all; method: immunoSEQ multiplex PCR. The repertoire has around 23,000 clones, around nine tenths of them found once; the top ten carry around 5.3%. This specimen consisted of blood, obtained from a patient who underwent chemoradiotherapy. These receptors came from a human donor with HPV-associated anogenital cancer.

The chain is built from TRBV7-9 and TRBJ2-6; 7 bases match TRBD1. Germline assignment: CDR1 SEHNR and CDR2 FQNEAQ (reference sequence). The CDR3 loop spans 16 amino acids. With V trimmed by 0 bases and J by 2 bases, 1 base remained unmatched. The DNA for the CDR3 is TGTGCCAGCAGCTTAGCACAGGGGACTGGGGCCAACGTCCTGACTTTC. Translation gives CASSLAQGTGANVLTF.

This clone appeared once. The rearrangement joins TRBV18 to TRBJ1-1; maybe TRBD1 (6 bases). Trimming shortened V by 5 bases and J by 2 bases, and 9 bases separated the two germline ends. From germline, CDR1 is KGHSH and CDR2 LQKENI. The CDR3 runs to 13 residues. The CDR3 coding sequence is TGTGCCAGCTCATTCAGGGGAAACACTGAAGCTTTCTTT. Translation: CASSFRGNTEAFF.

This clone was seen a few times. The junction differs from germline at one of its ends, possibly a read error. V gene TRBV12-5 combines with J gene TRBJ1-1; 8 bases fit TRBD1. This CDR3 region has 13 residues. Per germline, CDR1 LGHNT and CDR2 FRNRAP. CDR3 in DNA: TGTGCTAGTGCCACCGGGACAGGTATAGGGGGCCTCTTT. Translation gives CASATGTGIGGLF.

The chain employs TRBV5-1 and TRBJ1-3; weak D call: TRBD1 (5 bases). CDR1 and CDR2 from the germline V gene are SGHRS and YFSETQ. The V end lost 4 bases, the J end lost 0 bases, and 11 bases lay between the germline ends. The CDR3 length is 15 residues. CDR3 loop: CASSRDFISGNTIYF. Written as DNA, the CDR3 is TGCGCCAGCAGCCGGGACTTTATCTCTGGAAACACCATATATTTT.

The chain links TRBV2 to TRBJ2-3; 8 bases are a match to TRBD2. Germline assignment: CDR1 SNHLY and CDR2 FYNNEI. The CDR3 is 13 residues long. V shed 10 bases, J shed 1 base, and the junction held 4 bases outside the gene matches. DNA of the CDR3: TGTGCCACCACTAGCGGTGGCACAGATACGCAGTATTTT. Its translation is CATTSGGTDTQYF.

V usage is TRBV19 and J usage is TRBJ2-3, with 7 bases aligning to TRBD1. Per the germline V gene, CDR1 is LNHDA and CDR2 is SQIVND (reference sequence). J lost 1 base, V lost 5 bases, and 9 bases had no gene match. The CDR3 covers 16 residues. CDR3 in amino acids: CASSGTGAWGTDTQYF. DNA of the CDR3: TGTGCCAGTAGTGGCACAGGGGCTTGGGGCACAGATACGCAGTATTTT.

The chain recombines TRBV7-6 with TRBJ1-1; perhaps TRBD1 as D (5 bases). The CDR3 totals 18 residues. The V gene lost 4 bases and the J gene lost 5 bases, with 26 bases spanning the gap. Germline V lookup: CDR1 SGHVS, CDR2 FNYEAQ. The CDR3 loop is CASSSVGRAVLRLTEAFF. The CDR3 DNA sequence: TGTGCCAGCAGCTCCGTGGGCAGGGCGGTTCTAAGGTTAACTGAAGCTTTCTTT.

The CDR3 sequence is CASGTLGLREGTGELFF. CDR3 coding DNA: TGTGCTAGTGGTACCTTGGGCCTCAGGGAGGGGACCGGGGAGCTGTTTTTT. V gene TRBV12-5 combines with J gene TRBJ2-2; the match to TRBD2 covers 7 bases. Germline trimming cut 5 bases from V and 5 bases from J; bases unmatched to any gene: 14. The CDR3 extends over 17 amino acids. Germline V gene sequence: CDR1 LGHNT, CDR2 FRNRAP.

This chain joins TRBV10-1 and TRBJ1-1; D not certain. The CDR3 length is 12 residues. Germline CDR1 reads WNHNN; CDR2 reads SYGVQD (reference sequence). Trimming stripped 3 bases from V and 1 base from J, with 3 bases between. The CDR3 bases are TGCGCCAGCAGTGACCCGAACACTGAAGCTTTCTTT. This encodes CASSDPNTEAFF.

This CDR3 is CASSVGRGYGYTF. The CDR3 bases are TGTGCCAGCAGTGTGGGCAGGGGATACGGCTACACCTTC. This chain connects TRBV6-1 to TRBJ1-2; tentatively, D is TRBD1 (6 bases). The CDR3 is 13 amino acids. V was clipped by 4 bases and J by 8 bases, with 14 bases between them. Germline-derived CDR1 and CDR2 are MNHNS and SASEGT.

The chain recombines TRBV5-1 with TRBJ1-2; 7 bases fit TRBD1. The CDR3 contains 15 residues. Unmatched junction bases numbered 7, after V lost 1 base and J lost 4 bases. Germline CDR1 is SGHRS and CDR2 is YFSETQ. This CDR3 is CASSLYQGEAYGYTF. The CDR3 nucleotides are TGCGCCAGCAGCTTGTACCAGGGGGAGGCCTATGGCTACACCTTC.

The genes are TRBV7-3 and TRBJ1-1; D gene unclear. Trimming left V 5 bases short and J 2 bases short, with 9 bases between. The CDR3 length is 13 residues. Looked up from germline, CDR1 is SGHTA and CDR2 is FQGTGA. CDR3 sequence reads: CASSRGRNTEAFF. CDR3 DNA sequence: TGTGCCAGCAGCCGAGGACGAAACACTGAAGCTTTCTTT.

The chain employs TRBV5-5 and TRBJ2-7; the match to TRBD2 covers 9 bases. Germline assignment: CDR1 SGHKS and CDR2 YYEKEE (reference sequence). The length of the CDR3 is 16 residues. V lost 0 bases, J lost 0 bases, and 4 bases stayed unmatched. CDR3 residues: CASSLGRGGSSYEQYV. The CDR3 DNA sequence: TGTGCCAGCAGCTTGGGGCGGGGGGGGAGCTCCTACGAGCAGTACGTC.

The chain has TRBV11-2 and TRBJ2-7, with a possible D match to TRBD1 (6 bases). The CDR3 length is 15 residues. Germline V lookup: CDR1 SGHAT, CDR2 FQNNGV. Trimming left V 5 bases short and J 0 bases short, with 14 bases between. CDR3 sequence (DNA): TGTGCCAGCAGCCCAAGGACAGAAAGCTCCTACGAGCAGTACTTC. Amino acid sequence: CASSPRTESSYEQYF.

The chain is built from TRBV29-1 and TRBJ2-7, with 10 bases identical to TRBD1. CDR1 and CDR2 from the germline V gene are SQVTM and ANQGSEA. Trimming took 4 bases from V and 5 from J; bases not matched to a gene: 8. The CDR3 spans 14 residues. This chain's CDR3 is CSVAHRQGANEQYF. CDR3 DNA: TGCAGCGTTGCCCACCGACAGGGGGCCAACGAGCAGTACTTC.

This clone was recorded once. The chain links TRBV7-2 to TRBJ2-2; D gene ambiguous. The V gene's germline CDR1 is SGHTA and CDR2 FQGNSA. Trimming cost V 1 base and J 0 bases, with 12 bases left between them. The CDR3 is 17 residues long. Here the CDR3 reads CASSLVVSASNTGELFF. DNA of the CDR3: TGTGCCAGCAGCTTAGTGGTTTCGGCATCGAACACCGGGGAGCTGTTTTTT.

This chain links TRBV6-4 with TRBJ2-1; 9 bases are a match to TRBD1. Germline V lookup: CDR1 MRHNA, CDR2 SNTAGT. The CDR3 covers 15 residues. J was trimmed by 6 bases and V by 2 bases; bases with no gene match: 5. DNA of the CDR3: TGTGCCAGCAGTGACGGGACAGGGTCTATCAATGAGCAGTTCTTC. Amino acid sequence: CASSDGTGSINEQFF.

The sample holds one count of this clone. CDR3 DNA sequence: TGTGCCAGCAGTGACCATCCATATGAAAAACTGTTTTTT. Translated, it gives CASSDHPYEKLFF. The J gene is TRBJ1-4, the V gene TRBV2; D is ambiguous. CDR1 and CDR2 from the germline V gene are SNHLY and FYNNEI. Trimming shortened V by 3 bases and J by 6 bases, and 8 bases separated the two germline ends. This CDR3 has 13 residues.

For this clone: The junction differs from germline at one of its ends, possibly a read error. J is TRBJ2-2 and V is TRBV2, with D tentatively TRBD2 (6 bases). The CDR3 runs 14 residues. Germline loops: CDR1 SNHLY, CDR2 FYNNEI. CDR3 DNA: TGTGCCAGCAGAGAAGGGACTAACACCGGGGAGCTGTTTTTT. Its translation: CASREGTNTGELFF.

The chain employs TRBV15 and TRBJ2-3; TRBD2 agrees at 11 bases. Germline CDR1 LNHNV, CDR2 YYDKDF (reference sequence). CDR3 length equals 16 residues. V lost 1 base, J lost 1 base, and 1 base stayed unmatched. Here the CDR3 DNA reads TGTGCCACCAGCAGAGCACTAGCGGGGGGCACAGATACGCAGTATTTT. Protein product: CATSRALAGGTDTQYF.

The V call is TRBV7-6, the J call TRBJ2-1; possibly TRBD1 for D (6 bases). Germline-derived CDR1 and CDR2 are SGHVS and FNYEAQ. V dropped 4 bases and J dropped 9 bases, with 13 bases sitting between them. The CDR3 contains 13 residues. The CDR3 sequence is CASSSRSGAEQFF. The CDR3 nucleotides read TGTGCCAGCAGCTCTCGTTCAGGGGCTGAGCAGTTCTTC.

V gene TRBV2 combines with J gene TRBJ2-3, with TRBD1 matching 9 bases. The CDR3 is 13 amino acids. V shed 7 bases and J 4 bases; nucleotides not matched to a gene: 3. Germline V gene sequence: CDR1 SNHLY, CDR2 FYNNEI. The CDR3 region is CASTWTGADTQYF. In DNA, the CDR3 is TGTGCCAGCACCTGGACAGGGGCAGATACGCAGTATTTT.

This sequence joins TRBV18 and TRBJ1-2; D is unresolved. The V end was cut by 5 bases, the J end by 0 bases, with 13 bases between. Germline V gene sequence: CDR1 KGHSH, CDR2 LQKENI. The CDR3 spans 15 residues. The CDR3 spells CASSSTASANYGYTF. In DNA, the CDR3 is TGTGCCAGCTCATCGACCGCAAGTGCTAACTATGGCTACACCTTC.

This sequence joins TRBV9 and TRBJ2-3, with TRBD2 matching 7 bases. The CDR3 covers 14 residues. CDR1 is SGDLS and CDR2 is YYNGEE in the germline V gene. The trim removed 3 bases at V and 6 bases at J, leaving 7 bases unmatched. CDR3 loop: CASSAGLGTDTQYF. The CDR3 nucleotides read TGTGCCAGCAGCGCCGGACTAGGGACGGATACGCAGTATTTT.

This chain's CDR3 is CASSKDRGNSPLHF. CDR3 DNA: TGTGCCAGCTCAAAGGACAGGGGGAATTCACCCCTCCACTTT. V gene TRBV18 combines with J gene TRBJ1-6; the match to TRBD1 covers 10 bases. Germline CDR1 KGHSH, CDR2 LQKENI. V lost 5 bases and J lost 7; bases outside the gene matches: 2. The CDR3 is 14 residues long. The whole variable domain, filled in from reference TRBV18 and TRBJ1-6, reads NAGVMQNPRHLVRRRGQEARLRCSPMKGHSHVYWYRQLPEEGLKFMVYLQKENIIDESGMPKERFSAEFPKEGPSILRIQQVVRGDSAAYFCASSKDRGNSPLHFGNGTRLTVT.

This chain uses TRBV19 with TRBJ1-4; unclear D gene. This CDR3 has 15 residues. Germline loops: CDR1 LNHDA, CDR2 SQIVND (reference sequence). V lost 6 bases and J lost 7, with 18 bases in between. CDR3 coding DNA: TGTGCCAGTAGCAACCAGGCGGGTCTTATTGAAAAACTGTTTTTT. It specifies CASSNQAGLIEKLFF.

V and J are TRBV19 and TRBJ2-7, with TRBD1 matching 11 bases. V lost 5 bases to trimming and J lost 5 bases; unmatched junction nucleotides: 14. Germline-derived CDR1 and CDR2 are LNHDA and SQIVND (reference sequence). CDR3 length: 17 residues. CDR3 in DNA: TGTGCCAGTAGTCCTCGATTCGGGACAGGGGGAAGGGACGAGCAGTACTTC. This encodes CASSPRFGTGGRDEQYF.

This clone was seen only once. The chain employs TRBV5-1 and TRBJ2-2; maybe TRBD2 (6 bases). Germline assignment: CDR1 SGHRS and CDR2 YFSETQ. Trimming shortened V by 4 bases and J by 3 bases, and 19 bases separated the two germline ends. This CDR3 is 17 amino acids long. The CDR3 sequence is CASSRAGGRGYTGELFF. CDR3 in DNA: TGCGCCAGCAGCCGGGCCGGGGGTCGGGGCTACACCGGGGAGCTGTTTTTT.

The chain joins TRBV28 to TRBJ2-3; no firm D call. V was clipped by 2 bases and J by 2 bases, with 14 bases between them. Germline V gene data show CDR1 as MDHEN and CDR2 as SYDVKM. The CDR3 has 16 amino acids. CDR3 coding DNA: TGTGCCAGCAGTTTAGAGGCACTATCCACCACAGATACGCAGTATTTT. This translates into CASSLEALSTTDTQYF.